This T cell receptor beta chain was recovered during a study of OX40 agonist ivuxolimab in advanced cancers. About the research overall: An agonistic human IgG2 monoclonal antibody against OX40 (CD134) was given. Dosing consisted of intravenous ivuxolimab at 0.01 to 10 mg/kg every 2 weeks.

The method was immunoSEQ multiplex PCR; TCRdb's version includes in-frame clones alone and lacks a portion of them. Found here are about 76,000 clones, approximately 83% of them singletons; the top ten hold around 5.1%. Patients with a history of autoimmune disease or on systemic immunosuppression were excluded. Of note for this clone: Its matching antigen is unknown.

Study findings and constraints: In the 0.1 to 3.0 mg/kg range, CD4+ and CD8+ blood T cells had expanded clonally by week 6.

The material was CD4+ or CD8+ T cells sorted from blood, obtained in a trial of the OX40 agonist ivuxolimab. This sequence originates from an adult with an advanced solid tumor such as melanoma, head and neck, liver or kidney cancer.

The CDR3 DNA follows: TGTGCCAGCAGCCGGGACAGGTGGGACTATGGCTACACCTTC. Protein: CASSRDRWDYGYTF. The chain employs TRBV7-3 and TRBJ1-2, with 8 bases aligning to TRBD1. Germline values: CDR1 SGHTA, CDR2 FQGTGA. The trim removed 5 bases at V and 3 bases at J, leaving 5 bases unmatched. CDR3 size: 14 residues.